A selection of T cell receptor beta chains follows, all from one sample in a study of blood T cell repertoires in COVID-19. The table came from immunoSEQ multiplex PCR; TCRdb's copy has only in-frame clones and leaves some out. The sample yields under 350,000 clones, more than 85% seen once. The sample was peripheral blood. Receptors were obtained from a man aged 40-49 years with acute or convalescent COVID-19. Both conserved end residues are part of each CDR3. The order of the fields is V gene, D gene, clone size, J gene, CDR3 protein, CDR3 DNA. A D gene is named only where the DNA matches it firmly. Expanded clones get a size class; other rows say once, few or many, or leave the size out.

TRBV9	NA	NA	TRBJ1-2	CASSSQMTAGYTF	TGTGCCAGCAGCTCACAGATGACGGCCGGCTACACCTTC
TRBV2	NA	NA	TRBJ1-6	CASSEEPTGSPLHF	TGTGCCAGCAGTGAGGAGCCCACGGGTTCACCCCTCCACTTT
TRBV6-5	NA	NA	TRBJ1-6	CASSYSGGESPLHF	TGTGCCAGCAGTTACTCGGGAGGGGAGTCACCCCTCCACTTT
TRBV27	NA	NA	TRBJ2-7	CASSLTTEYFLAEQYF	TGTGCCAGCAGTTTAACAACAGAGTACTTCCTTGCCGAGCAGTACTTC
TRBV6-1	NA	NA	TRBJ1-2	CASSSWTTGGYTF	TGTGCCAGCAGTTCGTGGACAACCGGAGGCTACACCTTC
TRBV10-3	NA	NA	TRBJ1-1	CAISGKRGGTNTEAFF	TGTGCCATCAGTGGCAAGAGGGGGGGAACTAACACTGAAGCTTTCTTT
TRBV6-5	NA	NA	TRBJ2-3	CASRSHGFTDTQYF	TGTGCCAGCAGGTCCCACGGGTTCACAGATACGCAGTATTTT
TRBV10-3	NA	NA	TRBJ2-2	CAISESRGNTGELFF	TGTGCCATCAGTGAGTCAAGGGGTAACACCGGGGAGCTGTTTTTT
TRBV5-1	TRBD1	NA	TRBJ2-3	CASSGRDRGPNTQYF	TGCGCCAGCAGCGGTCGGGACAGGGGGCCGAATACGCAGTATTTT
TRBV13	NA	NA	TRBJ2-3	CASSLSRAGADTQYF	TGTGCCAGCAGCTTAAGCCGGGCTGGGGCCGATACGCAGTATTTT
TRBV14	NA	NA	TRBJ1-3	CASSRRTATLVSGNTIYF	TGTGCCAGCAGCCGGCGAACAGCCACCCTTGTCTCTGGAAACACCATATATTTT
TRBV6-2/TRBV6-3	NA	NA	TRBJ1-2	CASSFSGARGYTF	TGTGCCAGCAGTTTCTCTGGGGCCCGAGGCTACACCTTC
TRBV3-1/TRBV3-2	NA	NA	TRBJ1-3	CASSLREDYGNTIYF	TGTGCCAGCAGCCTCCGGGAGGACTATGGAAACACCATATATTTT
TRBV19	NA	NA	TRBJ1-1	CASSILDPGTEAFF	TGTGCCAGTAGTATTCTAGACCCCGGCACTGAAGCTTTCTTT
TRBV19	NA	NA	TRBJ1-6	CASSPPDSYNSPLHF	TGTGCCAGTAGCCCCCCGGACAGCTATAATTCACCCCTCCACTTT
TRBV7-2	NA	NA	TRBJ1-2	CASSLSPAGGGYTF	TGTGCCAGCAGCTTATCCCCCGCGGGGGGAGGCTACACCTTC
TRBV13	TRBD1	once	TRBJ1-1	CASSREGAGGNTEAFF	TGTGCCAGCAGCCGGGAGGGGGCTGGCGGGAACACTGAAGCTTTCTTT
TRBV6-4	NA	few	TRBJ2-7	CASSDSRVYEQYF	TGTGCCAGCAGTGACAGCAGGGTCTACGAGCAGTACTTC
TRBV19	TRBD1	NA	TRBJ2-7	CASSSITGAYEQYF	TGTGCCAGTAGCAGCATAACAGGGGCCTACGAGCAGTACTTC
TRBV25-1	NA	few	TRBJ2-7	CASMPWGDGNEQYF	TGTGCCAGCATGCCATGGGGGGATGGGAACGAGCAGTACTTC